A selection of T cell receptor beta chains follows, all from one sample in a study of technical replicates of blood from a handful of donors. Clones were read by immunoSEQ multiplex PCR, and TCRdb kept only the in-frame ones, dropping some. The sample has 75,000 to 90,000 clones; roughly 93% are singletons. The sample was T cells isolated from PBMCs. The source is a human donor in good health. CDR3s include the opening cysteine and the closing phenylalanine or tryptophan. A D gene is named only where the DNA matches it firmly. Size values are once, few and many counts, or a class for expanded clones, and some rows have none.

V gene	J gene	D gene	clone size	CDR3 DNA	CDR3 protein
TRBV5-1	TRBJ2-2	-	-	TGCGCCAGCAGCTTGGCAGTCCTAGCAAACACCGGGGAGCTGTTTTTT	CASSLAVLANTGELFF
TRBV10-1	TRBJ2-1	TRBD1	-	TGCGCCAGCAGTGAGTCAATTGGACAGGGGGCCTACAATGAGCAGTTCTTC	CASSESIGQGAYNEQFF
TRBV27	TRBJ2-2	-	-	TGTGCCAGCCAAAGCGGATCGTTAGCCGGGGAGCTGTTTTTT	CASQSGSLAGELFF
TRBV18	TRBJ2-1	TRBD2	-	TGTGCCAGCTCATCGCGGACTAGCGGGGGCGGTTACAATGAGCAGTTCTTC	CASSSRTSGGGYNEQFF
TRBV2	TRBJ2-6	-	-	TGTGCCAGCAGTGACCGAGCCTCTGGGGCCAACGTCCTGACTTTC	CASSDRASGANVLTF
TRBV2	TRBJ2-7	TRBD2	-	TGTGCCAGCAGTCTCTGGACTAGCTTAGATTACGAGCAGTACTTC	CASSLWTSLDYEQYF
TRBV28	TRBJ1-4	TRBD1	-	TGTGCCAGCGGACAGGGGGTTAATGAAAAACTGTTTTTT	CASGQGVNEKLFF
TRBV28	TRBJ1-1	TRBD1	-	TGTGCCAGCAGTTGGGGGGACAGGGCTTTCTTT	CASSWGDRAFF
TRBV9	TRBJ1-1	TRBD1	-	TGTGCCAGCAGCGTGGAGACAGGGTTGAACACTGAAGCTTTCTTT	CASSVETGLNTEAFF
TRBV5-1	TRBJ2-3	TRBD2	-	TGCGCCAGCAGCTTGAAGCGGGAGGAAGGAGATACGCAGTATTTT	CASSLKREEGDTQYF
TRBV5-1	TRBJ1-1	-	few	TGCGCCAGCAGCTCACAAGGAGTGAATGAAGCTTTCTTT	CASSSQGVNEAFF
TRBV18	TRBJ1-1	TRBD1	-	TGTGCCAGCTCTCCTCCCGGGACAGGGCCGGGCACTGAAGCTTTCTTT	CASSPPGTGPGTEAFF
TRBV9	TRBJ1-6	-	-	TGTGCCAGCAGCCTCCGGGGAGGATCACCCCTCCACTTT	CASSLRGGSPLHF
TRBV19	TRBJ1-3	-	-	TGTGCCAGTACCCGAGGAACAGGTTACGAGAGCTCTGGAAACACCATATATTTT	CASTRGTGYESSGNTIYF
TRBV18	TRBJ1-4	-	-	TGTGCCAGCTCCCCTACCACCGGGGGATTGGGGGAAAAACTGTTTTTT	CASSPTTGGLGEKLFF
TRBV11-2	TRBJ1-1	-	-	TGTGCCAGCAGCTTAGCGGGGGACACTGAAGCTTTCTTT	CASSLAGDTEAFF
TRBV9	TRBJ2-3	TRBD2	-	TGTGCCAGCAGCTCATCAACGGGGGGGCCAACAGATACGCAGTATTTT	CASSSSTGGPTDTQYF
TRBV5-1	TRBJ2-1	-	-	TGCGCCAGCAGCTGGGCTAGCGATGAGCAGTTCTTC	CASSWASDEQFF